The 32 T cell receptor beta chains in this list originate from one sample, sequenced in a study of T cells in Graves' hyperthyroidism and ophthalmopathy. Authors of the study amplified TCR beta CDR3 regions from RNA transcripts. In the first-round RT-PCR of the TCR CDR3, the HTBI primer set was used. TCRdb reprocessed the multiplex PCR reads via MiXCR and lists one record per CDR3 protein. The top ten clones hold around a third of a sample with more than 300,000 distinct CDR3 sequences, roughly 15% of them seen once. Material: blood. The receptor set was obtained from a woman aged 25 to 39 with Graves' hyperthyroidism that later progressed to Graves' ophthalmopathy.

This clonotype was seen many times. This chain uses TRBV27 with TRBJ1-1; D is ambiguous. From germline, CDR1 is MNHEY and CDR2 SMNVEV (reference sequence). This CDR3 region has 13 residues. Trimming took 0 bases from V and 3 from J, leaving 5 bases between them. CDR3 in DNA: TGTGCCAGCAGTTTATCCAGCTACACTGAAGCTTTCTTT. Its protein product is CASSLSSYTEAFF.

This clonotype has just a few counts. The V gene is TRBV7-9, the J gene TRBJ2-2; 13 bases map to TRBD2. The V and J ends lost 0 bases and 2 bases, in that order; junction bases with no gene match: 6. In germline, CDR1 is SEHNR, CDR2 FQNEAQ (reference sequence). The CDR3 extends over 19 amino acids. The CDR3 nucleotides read TGTGCCAGCAGCTTAGCACCGGGACTAGCGGGATCCAACACCGGGGAGCTGTTTTTT. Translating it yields CASSLAPGLAGSNTGELFF.

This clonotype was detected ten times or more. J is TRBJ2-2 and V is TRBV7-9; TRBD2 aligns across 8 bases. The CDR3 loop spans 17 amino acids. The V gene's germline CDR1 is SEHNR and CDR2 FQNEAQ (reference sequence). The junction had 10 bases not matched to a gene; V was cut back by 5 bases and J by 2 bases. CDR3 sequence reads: CASSPLGTSGNTGELFF. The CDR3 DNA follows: TGTGCCAGCAGCCCCCTTGGCACTAGCGGAAACACCGGGGAGCTGTTTTTT.

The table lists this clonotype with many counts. As DNA, the CDR3 is TGTGCCATCAGTGATGTGGTCGCGAACACCGGGGAGCTGTTTTTT. Residues: CAISDVVANTGELFF. This chain uses TRBV10-3 with TRBJ2-2; no clear D gene. Trimming took 3 bases from V and 0 from J, leaving 8 bases between them. CDR1 is ENHRY and CDR2 is SYGVKD in the germline V gene. The CDR3 covers 15 residues.

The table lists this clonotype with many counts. CDR3 nucleotide sequence: TGTGCCAGCAGCTTTCCGCGGGATGAGCAGTTCTTC. Its protein is CASSFPRDEQFF. The V gene is TRBV7-9, the J gene TRBJ2-1; tentative D call: TRBD2 (5 bases). The V end lost 3 bases, the J end lost 8 bases, and 8 bases lay between the germline ends. Per the germline V gene, CDR1 is SEHNR and CDR2 is FQNEAQ (reference sequence). The CDR3 spans 12 residues.

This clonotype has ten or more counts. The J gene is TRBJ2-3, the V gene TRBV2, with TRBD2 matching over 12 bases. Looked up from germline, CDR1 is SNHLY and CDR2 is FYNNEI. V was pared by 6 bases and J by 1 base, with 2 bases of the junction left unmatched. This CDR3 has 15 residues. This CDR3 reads CASRWTSGGTDTQYF. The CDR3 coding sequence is TGTGCCAGCAGATGGACTAGCGGGGGCACAGATACGCAGTATTTT.

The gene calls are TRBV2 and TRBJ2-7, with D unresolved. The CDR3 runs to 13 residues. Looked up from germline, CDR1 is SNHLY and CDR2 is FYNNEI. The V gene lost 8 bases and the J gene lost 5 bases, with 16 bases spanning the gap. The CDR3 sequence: CASGQPGTDEQYF. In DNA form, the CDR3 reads TGTGCCAGCGGGCAGCCAGGAACCGACGAGCAGTACTTC.

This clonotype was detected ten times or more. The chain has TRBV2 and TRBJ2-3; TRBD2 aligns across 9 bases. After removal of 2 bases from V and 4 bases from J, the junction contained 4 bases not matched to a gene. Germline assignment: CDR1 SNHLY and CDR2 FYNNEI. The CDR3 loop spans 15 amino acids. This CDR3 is CASSEWGGGADTQYF. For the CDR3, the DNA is TGTGCCAGCAGTGAATGGGGCGGGGGGGCAGATACGCAGTATTTT.

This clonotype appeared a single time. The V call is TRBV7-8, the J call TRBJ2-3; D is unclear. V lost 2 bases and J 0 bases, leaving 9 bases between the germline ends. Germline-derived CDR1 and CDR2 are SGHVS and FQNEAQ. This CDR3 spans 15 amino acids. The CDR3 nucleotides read TGTGCCAGCAGCTTACTGTCGTCTAGCACAGATACGCAGTATTTT. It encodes CASSLLSSSTDTQYF.

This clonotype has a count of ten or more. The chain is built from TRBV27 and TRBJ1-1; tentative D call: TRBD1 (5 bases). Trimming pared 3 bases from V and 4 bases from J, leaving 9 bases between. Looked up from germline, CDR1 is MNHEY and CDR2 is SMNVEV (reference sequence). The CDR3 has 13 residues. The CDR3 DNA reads TGTGCCAGCAGTTTGTCAGGGACCACTGAAGCTTTCTTT. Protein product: CASSLSGTTEAFF.

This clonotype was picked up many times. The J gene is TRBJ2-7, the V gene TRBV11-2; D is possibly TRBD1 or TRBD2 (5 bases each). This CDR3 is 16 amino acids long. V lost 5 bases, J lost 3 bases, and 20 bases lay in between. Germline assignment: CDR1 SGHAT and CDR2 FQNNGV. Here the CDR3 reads CASSHVTGTLHYEQYF. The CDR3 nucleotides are TGTGCCAGCAGCCATGTAACCGGGACGCTGCACTACGAGCAGTACTTC.

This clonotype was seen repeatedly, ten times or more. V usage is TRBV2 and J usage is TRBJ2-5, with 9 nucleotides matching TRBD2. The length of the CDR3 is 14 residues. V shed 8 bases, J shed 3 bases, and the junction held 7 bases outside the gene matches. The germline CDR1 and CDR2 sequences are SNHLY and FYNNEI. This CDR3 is CASRLGLAEETQYF. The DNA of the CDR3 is TGTGCCAGCCGACTGGGACTAGCAGAAGAGACCCAGTACTTC.

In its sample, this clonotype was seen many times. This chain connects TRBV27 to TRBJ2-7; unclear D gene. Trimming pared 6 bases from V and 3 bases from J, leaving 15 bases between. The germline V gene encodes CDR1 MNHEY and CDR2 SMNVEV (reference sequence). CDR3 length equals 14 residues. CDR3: CASRLGGSYYEQYF. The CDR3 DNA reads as TGTGCCAGCAGACTTGGTGGGTCATACTACGAGCAGTACTTC.

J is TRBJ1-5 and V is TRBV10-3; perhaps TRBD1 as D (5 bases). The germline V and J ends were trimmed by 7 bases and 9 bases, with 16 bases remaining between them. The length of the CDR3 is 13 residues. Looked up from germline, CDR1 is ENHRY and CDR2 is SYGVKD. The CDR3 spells CAIKSPLGGPQHF. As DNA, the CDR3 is TGTGCCATCAAATCCCCCCTCGGGGGGCCCCAGCATTTT.

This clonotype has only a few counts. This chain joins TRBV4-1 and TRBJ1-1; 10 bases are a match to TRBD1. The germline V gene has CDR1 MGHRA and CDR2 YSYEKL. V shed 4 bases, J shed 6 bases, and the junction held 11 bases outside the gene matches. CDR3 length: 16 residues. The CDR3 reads CASSPTPGQGFPEAFF. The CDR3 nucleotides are TGCGCCAGCAGCCCGACACCGGGACAGGGGTTCCCTGAAGCTTTCTTT.

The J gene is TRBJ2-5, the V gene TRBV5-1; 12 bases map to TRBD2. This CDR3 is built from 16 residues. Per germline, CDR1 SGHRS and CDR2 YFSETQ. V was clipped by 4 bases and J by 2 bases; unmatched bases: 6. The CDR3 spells CASSPAGTSGQETQYF. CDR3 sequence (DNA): TGCGCCAGCAGCCCAGCCGGGACTAGCGGGCAAGAGACCCAGTACTTC.

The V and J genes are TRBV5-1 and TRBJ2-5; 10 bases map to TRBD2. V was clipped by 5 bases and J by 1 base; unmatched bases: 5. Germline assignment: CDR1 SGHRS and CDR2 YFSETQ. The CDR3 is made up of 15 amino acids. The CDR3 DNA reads TGCGCCAGCAGATGGACTAGCGGTAGCCAAGAGACCCAGTACTTC. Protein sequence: CASRWTSGSQETQYF.

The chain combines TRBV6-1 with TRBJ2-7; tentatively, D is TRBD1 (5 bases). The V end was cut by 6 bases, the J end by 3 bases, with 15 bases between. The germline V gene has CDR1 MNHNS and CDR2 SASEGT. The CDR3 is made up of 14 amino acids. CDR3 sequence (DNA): TGTGCCAGCAGCCCCCTGGGGCAAAACTACGAGCAGTACTTC. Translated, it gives CASSPLGQNYEQYF.

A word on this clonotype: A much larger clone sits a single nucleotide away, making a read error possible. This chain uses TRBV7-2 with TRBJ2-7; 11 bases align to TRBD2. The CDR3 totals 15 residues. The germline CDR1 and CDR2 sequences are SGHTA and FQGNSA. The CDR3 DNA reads TGTGCCAGCAGCTTTCTAGCGGGAGGTTCCTACGAGCGGTACTTC. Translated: CASSFLAGGSYERYF.

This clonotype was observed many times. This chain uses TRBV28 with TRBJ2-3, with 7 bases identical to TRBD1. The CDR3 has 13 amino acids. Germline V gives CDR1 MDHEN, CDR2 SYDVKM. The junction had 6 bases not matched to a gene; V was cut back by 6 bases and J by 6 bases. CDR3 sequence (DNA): TGTGCCAGCAGAAGACAGGGTGACGATACGCAGTATTTT. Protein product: CASRRQGDDTQYF.

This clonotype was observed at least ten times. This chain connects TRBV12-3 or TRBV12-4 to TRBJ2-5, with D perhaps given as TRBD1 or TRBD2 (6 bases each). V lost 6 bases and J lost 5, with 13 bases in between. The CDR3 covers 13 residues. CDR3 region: CASSRPGAETQYF. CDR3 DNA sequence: TGTGCCAGCAGCCGCCCGGGGGCCGAGACCCAGTACTTC.

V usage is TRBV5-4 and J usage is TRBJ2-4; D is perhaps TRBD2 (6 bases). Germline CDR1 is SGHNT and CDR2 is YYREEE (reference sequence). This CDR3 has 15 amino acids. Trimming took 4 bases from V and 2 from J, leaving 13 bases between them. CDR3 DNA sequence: TGTGCCAGCAGCGGGGGGACGATAACCAAAAACATTCAGTACTTC. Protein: CASSGGTITKNIQYF.

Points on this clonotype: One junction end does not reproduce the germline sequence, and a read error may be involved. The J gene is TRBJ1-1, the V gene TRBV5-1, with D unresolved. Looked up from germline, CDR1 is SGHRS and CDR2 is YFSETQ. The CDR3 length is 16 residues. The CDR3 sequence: CASSLGRAQTNPEAFF. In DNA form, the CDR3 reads TGTGCCAGCAGCTTAGGCCGGGCGCAGACCAACCCTGAAGCTTTCTTT.

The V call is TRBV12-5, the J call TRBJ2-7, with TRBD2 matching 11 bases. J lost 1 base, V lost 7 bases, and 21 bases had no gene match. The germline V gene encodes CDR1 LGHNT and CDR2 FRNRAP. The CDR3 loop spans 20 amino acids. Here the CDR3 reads CASERSLGTVGLAASYEQYV. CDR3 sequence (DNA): TGTGCTAGTGAAAGGTCCCTAGGGACGGTGGGACTAGCGGCGTCCTACGAGCAGTACGTC.

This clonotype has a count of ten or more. Here the CDR3 reads CASSEAGTSASGGTTGELFF. DNA of the CDR3: TGTGCCAGCAGTGAGGCCGGGACTAGCGCCAGCGGGGGGACCACCGGGGAGCTGTTTTTT. The chain couples TRBV6-4 to TRBJ2-2; 10 bases agree with TRBD2. V lost 3 bases to trimming and J lost 4 bases; unmatched junction nucleotides: 17. This CDR3 is built from 20 residues. Germline V gene sequence: CDR1 MRHNA, CDR2 SNTAGT.

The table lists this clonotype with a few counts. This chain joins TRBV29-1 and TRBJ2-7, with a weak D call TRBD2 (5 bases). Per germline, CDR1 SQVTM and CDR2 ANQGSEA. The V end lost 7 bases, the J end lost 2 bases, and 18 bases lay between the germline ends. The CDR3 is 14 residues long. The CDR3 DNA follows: TGCAGCGCCCTCGGGGTAGAGGAGACCTACGAGCAGTACTTC. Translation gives CSALGVEETYEQYF.

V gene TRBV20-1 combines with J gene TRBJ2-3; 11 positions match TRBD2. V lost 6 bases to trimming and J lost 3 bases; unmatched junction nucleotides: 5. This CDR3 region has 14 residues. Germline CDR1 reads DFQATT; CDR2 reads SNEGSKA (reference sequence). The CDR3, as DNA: TGCAGTGCCCCAGGGACTAGCGGAACAGATACGCAGTATTTT. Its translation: CSAPGTSGTDTQYF.

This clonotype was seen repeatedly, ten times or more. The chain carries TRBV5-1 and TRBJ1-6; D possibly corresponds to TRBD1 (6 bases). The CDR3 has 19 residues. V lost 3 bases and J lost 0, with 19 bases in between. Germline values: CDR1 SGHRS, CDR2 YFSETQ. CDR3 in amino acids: CASSSTGLGFGSYNSPLHF. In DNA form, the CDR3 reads TGCGCCAGCAGCTCTACAGGGTTAGGCTTCGGCTCCTATAATTCACCCCTCCACTTT.

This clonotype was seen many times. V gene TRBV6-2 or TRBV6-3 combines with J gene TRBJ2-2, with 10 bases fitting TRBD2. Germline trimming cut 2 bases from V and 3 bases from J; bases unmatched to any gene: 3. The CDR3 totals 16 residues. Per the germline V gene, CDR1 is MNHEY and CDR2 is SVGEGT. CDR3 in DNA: TGTGCCAGCAGTTACCTAGCGGGAGCGGACACCGGGGAGCTGTTTTTT. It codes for CASSYLAGADTGELFF.

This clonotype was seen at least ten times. The CDR3 loop is CASSLRPGLVYEQYF. Here the CDR3 DNA reads TGTGCCAGCAGTCTGCGACCGGGACTAGTCTACGAGCAGTACTTC. J is TRBJ2-7 and V is TRBV12-3 or TRBV12-4, with TRBD2 identical over 8 bases. V lost 5 bases, J lost 3 bases, and 9 bases stayed unmatched. CDR3 length equals 15 residues.

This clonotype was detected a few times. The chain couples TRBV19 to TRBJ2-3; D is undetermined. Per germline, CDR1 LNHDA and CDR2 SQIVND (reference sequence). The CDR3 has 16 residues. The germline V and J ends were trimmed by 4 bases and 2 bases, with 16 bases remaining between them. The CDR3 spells CASSTERGPNTDTQYF. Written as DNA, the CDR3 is TGTGCCAGTAGTACGGAGCGAGGACCTAACACAGATACGCAGTATTTT.

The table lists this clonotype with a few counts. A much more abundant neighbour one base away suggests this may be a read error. The CDR3 nucleotides read TGTGCCAGCAATTTACGGGCCGGGTCAAATCAGCCCCAGCATTTT. This gives the protein CASNLRAGSNQPQHF. The chain links TRBV28 to TRBJ1-5; unclear D gene. The length of the CDR3 is 15 residues. Germline values: CDR1 MDHEN, CDR2 SYDVKM.